This T cell receptor (beta chain) appears in the sequencing data of a study of control samples from healthy donors and cancer patients. The CDR3 has 16 amino acids. Trimming removed 3 bases from V and 6 bases from J, with 17 bases in between. Germline V gene data show CDR1 as WNHNN and CDR2 as SYGVQD (reference sequence). The table came from immunoSEQ multiplex PCR; TCRdb's copy has only in-frame clones and leaves some out. The table shows some 410,000 clones, with 90% occurring only once. V gene TRBV10-1 combines with J gene TRBJ2-2; D perhaps matches TRBD2 (5 bases). This TCR derives from a man aged 35 to 55 with head and neck cancer. The source material was PBMCs. The CDR3 sequence: CASSDADSVIAGELFF. The CDR3 region has the DNA TGCGCCAGCAGTGATGCGGACTCGGTTATCGCCGGGGAGCTGTTTTTT.